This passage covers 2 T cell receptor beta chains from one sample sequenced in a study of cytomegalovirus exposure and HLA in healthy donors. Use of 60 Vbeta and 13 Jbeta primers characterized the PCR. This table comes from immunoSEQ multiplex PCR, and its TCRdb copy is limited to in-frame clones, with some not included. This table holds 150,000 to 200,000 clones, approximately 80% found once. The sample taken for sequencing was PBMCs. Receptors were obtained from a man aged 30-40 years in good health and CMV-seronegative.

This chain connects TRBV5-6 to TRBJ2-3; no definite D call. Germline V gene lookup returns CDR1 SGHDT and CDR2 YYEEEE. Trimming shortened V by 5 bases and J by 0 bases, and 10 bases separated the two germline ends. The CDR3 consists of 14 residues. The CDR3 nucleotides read TGTGCCAGCAGATCGCGCTTTAGCACAGATACGCAGTATTTT. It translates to CASRSRFSTDTQYF.

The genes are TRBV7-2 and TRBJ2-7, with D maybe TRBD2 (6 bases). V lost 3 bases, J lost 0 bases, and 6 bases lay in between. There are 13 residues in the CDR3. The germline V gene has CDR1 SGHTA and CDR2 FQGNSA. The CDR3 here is CASSFGSSYEQYF. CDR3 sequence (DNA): TGTGCCAGCAGCTTCGGGAGCTCCTACGAGCAGTACTTC. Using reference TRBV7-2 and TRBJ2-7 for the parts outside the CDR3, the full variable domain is GAGVSQSPSNKVTEKGKDVELRCDPISGHTALYWYRQSLGQGLEFLIYFQGNSAPDKSGLPSDRFSAERTGGSVSTLTIQRTQQEDSAVYLCASSFGSSYEQYFGPGTRLTVT.